The sequence of this T cell receptor (beta chain) was determined in a study of T cell responses to AZD1222 COVID-19 vaccine. Study-wide results and caveats: Possibly, clonal diversity was underestimated; donors were largely white British and included more females.

V was pared by 4 bases and J by 9 bases, with 16 bases between. CDR3 length: 15 residues. Germline V gene lookup returns CDR1 LGHNA and CDR2 YSLEER. Measured with immunoSEQ multiplex PCR; TCRdb has only the in-frame clones, and not every one. The data contain approximately 140,000 clones, approximately 88% of them singletons. Note on this clone: What it binds is unknown.

The material sequenced was peripheral blood, taken on day 0 of AZD1222 vaccination. The chain employs TRBV4-3 and TRBJ1-6; D may be TRBD1 (5 bases). The source of this sequence is an adult in good health. In DNA, the CDR3 is TGCGCCAGCAGCCCAGAGGGACTCTGGGTTTCACCCCTCCACTTT. It is translated as CASSPEGLWVSPLHF.